Each of the 10 T cell receptor beta chains below was sequenced from the same sample in a study of cytomegalovirus exposure and HLA in healthy donors. 60 Vbeta and 13 Jbeta primers were used in PCR. TCRdb's table, derived via immunoSEQ multiplex PCR, lists solely in-frame clones and lacks some. The sample has under 55,000 clones; about three quarters are singletons. Sequences were obtained from PBMCs. These receptors all come from a woman in her fifties or sixties in good health and CMV-seronegative.

This clone was observed a single time. This chain links TRBV29-1 with TRBJ2-5, with 10 positions matching TRBD1. This CDR3 spans 14 amino acids. The germline V gene encodes CDR1 SQVTM and CDR2 ANQGSEA. V dropped 6 bases and J dropped 1; count of bases not matched to a gene: 5. The CDR3 is CSVATGGFQETQYF. Here the CDR3 DNA reads TGCAGCGTGGCGACAGGGGGCTTCCAAGAGACCCAGTACTTC. The full variable domain, with the rest looked up from reference TRBV29-1 and TRBJ2-5, is SAVISQKPSRDICQRGTSLTIQCQVDSQVTMMFWYRQQPGQSLTLIATANQGSEATYESGFVIDKFPISRPNLTFSTLTVSNMSPEDSSIYLCSVATGGFQETQYFGPGTRLLVL.

The chain recombines TRBV7-9 with TRBJ1-4; no firm D call. Germline V gives CDR1 SEHNR, CDR2 FQNEAQ (reference sequence). The V and J ends lost 4 bases and 8 bases respectively, with 14 bases between them. The CDR3 contains 14 residues. As DNA, the CDR3 is TGTGCCAGCAGCTCCTCAGGAAGGGAGGAAAAACTGTTTTTT. It encodes CASSSSGREEKLFF.

The table lists this clone with a count of one. This chain links TRBV5-1 with TRBJ2-3; the D is unclear. Germline CDR1 is SGHRS and CDR2 is YFSETQ. V gave up 1 base and J gave up 1 base, with 7 bases separating them. The CDR3 is made up of 14 amino acids. CDR3 in DNA: TGCGCCAGCAGCTTGTTTCAGGGCACAGATACGCAGTATTTT. Protein product: CASSLFQGTDTQYF. Using reference TRBV5-1 and TRBJ2-3 for the parts outside the CDR3, the full variable domain is KAGVTQTPRYLIKTRGQQVTLSCSPISGHRSVSWYQQTPGQGLQFLFEYFSETQRNKGNFPGRFSGRQFSNSRSEMNVSTLELGDSALYLCASSLFQGTDTQYFGPGTRLTVL.

V usage is TRBV5-4 and J usage is TRBJ2-3; 11 positions match TRBD2. CDR1 and CDR2 (germline): SGHNT, YYREEE (reference sequence). V lost 4 bases and J lost 1; bases outside the gene matches: 5. The CDR3 totals 16 residues. The CDR3: CASSHTSGRGTDTQYF. The CDR3 nucleotides are TGTGCCAGCAGCCATACTAGCGGGAGAGGCACAGATACGCAGTATTTT.

This chain links TRBV27 with TRBJ1-1, with 9 bases aligning to TRBD1. CDR3 size: 15 residues. The V gene's germline CDR1 is MNHEY and CDR2 SMNVEV (reference sequence). The V gene end was trimmed by 3 bases and the J gene end by 7 bases; junction bases not matched to a gene: 9. For the CDR3, the DNA is TGTGCCAGCAGTTTGCAGGGACAGGGTAGCGGTGAAGCTTTCTTT. Translation: CASSLQGQGSGEAFF.

The chain combines TRBV18 with TRBJ1-1; the D gene is possibly TRBD1 (5 bases). The germline gives CDR1 KGHSH, CDR2 LQKENI. Trimming removed 0 bases from V and 7 bases from J, with 18 bases in between. This CDR3 spans 16 amino acids. CDR3 loop: CASSPPRGIGTLEAFF. Here the CDR3 DNA reads TGTGCCAGCTCACCACCTCGAGGGATCGGGACTCTTGAAGCTTTCTTT.

This chain links TRBV30 with TRBJ2-7; tentative D call: TRBD2 (6 bases). This CDR3 comprises 14 residues. V lost 0 bases, J lost 2 bases, and 11 bases lay in between. The V gene's germline CDR1 is GTSNPN and CDR2 SVGIG (reference sequence). The CDR3: CAWSVGRGTYEQYF. The CDR3, as DNA: TGTGCCTGGAGTGTCGGGAGAGGGACCTACGAGCAGTACTTC. The whole variable domain, filled in from reference TRBV30 and TRBJ2-7, reads SQTIHQWPATLVQPVGSPLSLECTVEGTSNPNLYWYRQAAGRGLQLLFYSVGIGQISSEVPQNLSASRPQDRQFILSSKKLLLSDSGFYLCAWSVGRGTYEQYFGPGTRLTVT.

In this sample, this clone is medium-sized. J is TRBJ2-3 and V is TRBV28; D perhaps matches TRBD1 (5 bases). Germline V lookup: CDR1 MDHEN, CDR2 SYDVKM. V was clipped by 10 bases and J by 1 base, with 15 bases between them. This CDR3 contains 14 residues. The CDR3 region is CATQFIQGTDTQYF. The DNA of the CDR3 is TGTGCCACCCAGTTTATACAGGGCACAGATACGCAGTATTTT.

The gene calls are TRBV4-3 and TRBJ2-1; 8 positions agree with TRBD2. There are 15 residues in the CDR3. The V segment lost 2 bases and the J segment 7 bases; nucleotides outside the gene matches: 7. CDR1 and CDR2 from the germline V gene are LGHNA and YSLEER. CDR3 amino acids: CASSQSSGRGNEQFF. CDR3 bases: TGCGCCAGCAGCCAATCATCCGGGAGGGGGAATGAGCAGTTCTTC.

The rearrangement joins TRBV29-1 to TRBJ2-5; D is perhaps TRBD1 (6 bases). V lost 3 bases, J lost 4 bases, and 9 bases lay in between. The CDR3 runs to 12 residues. Looked up from germline, CDR1 is SQVTM and CDR2 is ANQGSEA. The CDR3 reads CSVEQGRETQYF. CDR3 in DNA: TGCAGCGTTGAGCAGGGGAGAGAGACCCAGTACTTC.